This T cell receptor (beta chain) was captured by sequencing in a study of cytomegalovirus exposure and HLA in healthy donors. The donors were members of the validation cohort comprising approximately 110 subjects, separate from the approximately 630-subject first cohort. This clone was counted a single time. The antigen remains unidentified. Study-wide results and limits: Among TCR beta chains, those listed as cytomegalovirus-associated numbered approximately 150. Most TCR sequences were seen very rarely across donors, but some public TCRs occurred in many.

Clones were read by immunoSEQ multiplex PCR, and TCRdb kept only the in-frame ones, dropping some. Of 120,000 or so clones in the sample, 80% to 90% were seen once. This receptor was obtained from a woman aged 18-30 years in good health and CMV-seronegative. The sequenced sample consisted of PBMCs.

The CDR3 sequence is CASSPTSGQETQYF. The CDR3 DNA reads TGTGCCAGCAGCCCGACTAGCGGTCAAGAGACCCAGTACTTC. The rearrangement uses TRBV5-4 and TRBJ2-5, with 9 bases lining up with TRBD2. Germline loops: CDR1 SGHNT, CDR2 YYREEE (reference sequence). J lost 2 bases, V lost 4 bases, and 3 bases had no gene match. There are 14 residues in the CDR3.